One and the same sample provided the 30 T cell receptor beta chains below, sequenced in a study of CD4 T cells in relation to SARS-CoV-2 and coronaviruses (dated by TCRdb to about 2021). Libraries were prepared through the immunoSEQ multiplex PCR assay. As stored in TCRdb, this immuneACCESS dataset retains in-frame rearrangements with V and J assigned. A fraction of the clones does not appear; measured against another copy, unresolved V genes explain less than half of the discrepancy, and the remainder lacks a known reason. In all, the sample holds approximately 20,000 clones, and approximately 81% of those were seen once. Roughly a tenth of the sample is taken by the ten largest. Their antigens remain unidentified. CD4+ T cells from unexposed donors were collected before the COVID-19 pandemic (2011-2018). After less than 13 days of culture, CD4+ T cells were isolated with the EasySep CD4+ T cell isolation kit.

Source material: CD4+ T cells from PBMCs, cultured in vitro. These TCRs come from a human donor in good health.

The CDR3 DNA sequence: TGTGCCAGTACCTTAGACAGGAACACTGAAGCTTTCTTT. Its protein is CASTLDRNTEAFF. The V call is TRBV19, the J call TRBJ1-1, with D possibly matching TRBD1 (5 bases). This CDR3 region has 13 residues. The V and J ends lost 7 bases and 1 base respectively, with 10 bases between them. Looked up from germline, CDR1 is LNHDA and CDR2 is SQIVND (reference sequence).

The DNA for the CDR3 is TGTGCCAGCAGCTTGACGGGATCCTACAATGAGCAGTTCTTC. It translates to CASSLTGSYNEQFF. The chain is built from TRBV5-4 and TRBJ2-1, with D perhaps matching TRBD2 (5 bases). In germline, CDR1 is SGHNT, CDR2 YYREEE (reference sequence). V shed 1 base and J shed 1 base, with 6 bases lying between them. The CDR3 runs to 14 residues.

V gene TRBV6-5 combines with J gene TRBJ2-7, with TRBD2 identical over 9 bases. Unmatched junction bases numbered 11, after V lost 7 bases and J lost 7 bases. This CDR3 is 14 amino acids long. Germline assignment: CDR1 MNHEY and CDR2 SVGAGI. The CDR3 spells CASTLREGLGEQYF. Written as DNA, the CDR3 is TGTGCCAGCACTTTGCGGGAGGGCCTTGGGGAGCAGTACTTC.

The count of this clone is one. This chain uses TRBV10-3 with TRBJ2-7; TRBD1 is a possible D gene (6 bases). The CDR3 length is 14 residues. In germline, CDR1 is ENHRY, CDR2 SYGVKD. With 0 bases removed from V and 2 bases from J, the gap between germline ends came to 8 bases. CDR3 nucleotide sequence: TGTGCCATCAGTGAGTCGGGGACAACCTACGAGCAGTACTTC. Residues: CAISESGTTYEQYF.

The chain recombines TRBV5-1 with TRBJ1-4; TRBD1 matches at 9 bases. Germline CDR1 SGHRS, CDR2 YFSETQ. J gave up 7 bases and V 4 bases, and 11 bases lay outside the gene matches. This CDR3 contains 16 residues. The CDR3 loop reads CASSLTPGQGSEKLFF. The CDR3, as DNA: TGCGCCAGCAGCCTAACCCCGGGACAGGGTAGTGAAAAACTGTTTTTT.

The rearrangement joins TRBV7-9 to TRBJ1-1; maybe TRBD1 (5 bases). In germline, CDR1 is SEHNR, CDR2 FQNEAQ (reference sequence). The ends were cut back, 2 bases at V and 8 bases at J, with 21 bases in the middle. This CDR3 has 16 residues. CDR3 coding DNA: TGTGCCAGCAGCTTATGGGCTCGGGGAAGACAGAAAGAAGCTTTCTTT. Its protein product is CASSLWARGRQKEAFF.

This clone was detected a few times. This rearrangement joins TRBV2 to TRBJ2-2, with 10 bases aligning to TRBD2. The J segment lost 1 base and the V segment lost 3 bases, leaving 2 bases of the junction unmatched. The CDR3 spans 16 residues. Germline V gives CDR1 SNHLY, CDR2 FYNNEI. CDR3 residues: CASSEWTSGNTGELFF. DNA of the CDR3: TGTGCCAGCAGTGAGTGGACTAGCGGGAACACCGGGGAGCTGTTTTTT.

This chain links TRBV5-4 with TRBJ2-5, with 8 bases identical to TRBD2. With 4 bases clipped from V and 5 bases from J, the junction kept 10 bases outside the gene matches. The CDR3 sequence is 15 residues long. Germline V CDR1 and CDR2: SGHNT, YYREEE (reference sequence). The CDR3 reads CASSPGGRVYETQYF. For the CDR3, the DNA is TGTGCCAGCAGCCCGGGGGGGCGGGTGTACGAGACCCAGTACTTC.

This chain links TRBV5-4 with TRBJ2-5; D not resolved. There are 11 residues in the CDR3. The V gene's germline CDR1 is SGHNT and CDR2 YYREEE (reference sequence). Trimming took off 2 bases at V and 7 bases at J, with 6 bases between the two ends. The CDR3 protein is CASSFFGTQYF. The CDR3, as DNA: TGTGCCAGCAGCTTCTTCGGGACCCAGTACTTC.

The chain is built from TRBV21-1 and TRBJ2-7; TRBD1 reflects the table's D call only, with no check against the DNA. TRBV21-1 is termed a pseudogene. CDR3 size: 15 residues. The CDR3 spells CASSHSPGRTYEQYF. The CDR3 DNA is TGTGCCAGCAGCCACTCACCAGGGCGGACCTACGAGCAGTACTTC.

The count of this clone is one. V and J are TRBV6-1 and TRBJ1-6, with 7 positions matching TRBD1. CDR1 is MNHNS and CDR2 is SASEGT in the germline V gene. The CDR3 loop spans 16 amino acids. V shed 2 bases, J shed 4 bases, and the junction held 5 bases outside the gene matches. CDR3 DNA sequence: TGTGCCAGCAGTGAATACCGGGACAGATATAATTCACCCCTCCACTTT. Translating gives CASSEYRDRYNSPLHF.

The chain combines TRBV6-1 with TRBJ2-4; 8 bases line up with TRBD2. Germline V gene lookup returns CDR1 MNHNS and CDR2 SASEGT. CDR3 length: 18 residues. Trimming at V came to 2 bases and at J to 0 bases, leaving 9 bases not matched to a gene. The CDR3 DNA reads as TGTGCCAGCAGTGAACCTCGCAGGAGCGGGGGAGCCAAAAACATTCAGTACTTC. Translating it yields CASSEPRRSGGAKNIQYF.

This clone was seen more than once but under ten times. The gene calls are TRBV19 and TRBJ2-1; D not certain. The germline V gene encodes CDR1 LNHDA and CDR2 SQIVND (reference sequence). The V and J ends lost 1 base and 5 bases respectively, with 9 bases between them. The CDR3 contains 14 residues. CDR3 region: CASSIGQANNEQFF. The CDR3, as DNA: TGTGCCAGTAGTATAGGGCAGGCCAACAATGAGCAGTTCTTC.

The chain has TRBV5-6 and TRBJ2-2; D is undetermined. V was trimmed by 3 bases and J by 7 bases, leaving 7 bases between them. This CDR3 spans 12 amino acids. Germline CDR1 SGHDT, CDR2 YYEEEE. Here the CDR3 reads CASSSGFGELFF. The CDR3, as DNA: TGTGCCAGCAGCTCAGGATTCGGGGAGCTGTTTTTT.

This sequence joins TRBV7-2 and TRBJ1-2; 7 nucleotides line up with TRBD1. The CDR3 consists of 17 residues. Per the germline V gene, CDR1 is SGHTA and CDR2 is FQGNSA. J lost 0 bases, V lost 5 bases, and 12 bases had no gene match. Written as DNA, the CDR3 is TGTGCCAGCAGCCCCCGGGCCTGGGACAGCACTAACTATGGCTACACCTTC. Translated, it gives CASSPRAWDSTNYGYTF.

In this sample, this clone turned up once. V is TRBV6-5 and J is TRBJ1-4, with TRBD1 matching 7 bases. The CDR3 runs 16 residues. CDR1 and CDR2 (germline): MNHEY, SVGAGI. With V trimmed by 1 base and J by 7 bases, 9 bases remained unmatched. Here the CDR3 reads CASSYLPSGTVEKLFF. The CDR3 DNA sequence: TGTGCCAGCAGTTACTTGCCCTCTGGGACAGTTGAAAAACTGTTTTTT.

The V gene is TRBV7-6, the J gene TRBJ2-5, with D possibly matching TRBD1 (6 bases). This CDR3 comprises 14 residues. CDR1 SGHVS and CDR2 FNYEAQ come from the germline V gene. The V gene lost 5 bases and the J gene lost 4 bases, with 14 bases spanning the gap. The CDR3 nucleotides read TGTGCCAGCAGCAGGAGAGGGGGTACAGAGACCCAGTACTTC. Translation: CASSRRGGTETQYF.

The J gene is TRBJ1-5, the V gene TRBV18; TRBD1 is a possible D gene (6 bases). The V and J ends lost 6 bases and 5 bases respectively, with 20 bases between them. The CDR3 runs 16 residues. Germline V CDR1 and CDR2: KGHSH, LQKENI. The CDR3 is CASSPDAGTPDQPQHF. DNA for the CDR3: TGTGCCAGCTCGCCCGACGCCGGGACACCCGATCAGCCCCAGCATTTT.

This clone was recorded a few times. The V call is TRBV7-3, the J call TRBJ2-7, with TRBD2 matching over 7 bases. The germline V gene has CDR1 SGHTA and CDR2 FQGTGA. Trimming at V came to 1 base and at J to 3 bases, leaving 6 bases not matched to a gene. The CDR3 totals 15 residues. Here the CDR3 reads CASSLIGGSNYEQYF. CDR3 DNA: TGTGCCAGCAGCTTAATCGGGGGGTCCAACTACGAGCAGTACTTC.

The chain has TRBV30 and TRBJ2-5; D is undetermined. V was clipped by 2 bases and J by 5 bases, with 15 bases between them. The CDR3 contains 14 residues. The V gene's germline CDR1 is GTSNPN and CDR2 SVGIG (reference sequence). CDR3 amino acids: CAWSTVGGRETQYF. The CDR3 nucleotides read TGTGCCTGGAGTACCGTGGGCGGCCGGGAGACCCAGTACTTC.

The chain is built from TRBV7-8 and TRBJ2-2; D unresolved. V was clipped by 3 bases and J by 6 bases, with 20 bases between them. The V gene's germline CDR1 is SGHVS and CDR2 FQNEAQ. This CDR3 has 17 residues. CDR3 nucleotide sequence: TGTGCCAGCAGCTTTCTGTTGATCCGACCCGATTCCGGGGAGCTGTTTTTT. The encoded protein is CASSFLLIRPDSGELFF. Full variable domain (remainder filled in from reference TRBV7-8 and TRBJ2-2): GAGVSQSPRYKVAKRGQDVALRCDPISGHVSLFWYQQALGQGPEFLTYFQNEAQLDKSGLPSDRFFAERPEGSVSTLKIQRTQQEDSAVYLCASSFLLIRPDSGELFFGEGSRLTVL.

The chain carries TRBV7-9 and TRBJ2-3; 7 nucleotides line up with TRBD2. V lost 5 bases and J lost 4; bases outside the gene matches: 9. This CDR3 has 15 residues. CDR1 is SEHNR, CDR2 FQNEAQ, per germline (reference sequence). DNA of the CDR3: TGTGCCAGCAGCGCCGGTAGGCTAGCGGCAGATACGCAGTATTTT. It yields the protein CASSAGRLAADTQYF.

This sequence joins TRBV20-1 and TRBJ1-4, with D unresolved. This CDR3 region has 13 residues. Germline-derived CDR1 and CDR2 are DFQATT and SNEGSKA (reference sequence). The ends were cut back, 3 bases at V and 8 bases at J, with 13 bases in the middle. CDR3 nucleotides: TGCAGTGCTAGTACGGGAGTTGGAGAAAAACTGTTTTTT. It codes for CSASTGVGEKLFF.

This chain uses TRBV18 with TRBJ2-5; D gene unclear. From germline, CDR1 is KGHSH and CDR2 LQKENI. This CDR3 contains 13 residues. The V and J ends lost 4 bases and 2 bases respectively, with 8 bases between them. CDR3 residues: CASSLAAQETQYF. DNA for the CDR3: TGTGCCAGCTCACTGGCTGCTCAAGAGACCCAGTACTTC. The variable domain in full, with the rest retrieved from reference TRBV18 and TRBJ2-5, is NAGVMQNPRHLVRRRGQEARLRCSPMKGHSHVYWYRQLPEEGLKFMVYLQKENIIDESGMPKERFSAEFPKEGPSILRIQQVVRGDSAAYFCASSLAAQETQYFGPGTRLLVL.

The rearrangement links TRBV4-1 to TRBJ2-2; tentative D call: TRBD1 (6 bases). V was trimmed by 0 bases and J by 0 bases, leaving 11 bases between them. The CDR3 length is 17 residues. Germline CDR1 and CDR2: MGHRA and YSYEKL. In DNA form, the CDR3 reads TGCGCCAGCAGCCAAGAGTGGTGGGGGCCGAACACCGGGGAGCTGTTTTTT. This sequence encodes CASSQEWWGPNTGELFF.

The gene calls are TRBV6-5 and TRBJ2-7; 7 nucleotides agree with TRBD2. Trimming cost V 6 bases and J 2 bases; bases outside gene matches: 4. Looked up from germline, CDR1 is MNHEY and CDR2 is SVGAGI. CDR3 size: 13 residues. CDR3 region: CASRVGTTYEQYF. CDR3 in DNA: TGTGCCAGCAGGGTAGGGACTACCTACGAGCAGTACTTC.

The genes are TRBV2 and TRBJ1-5; D call uncertain. Trimming pared 10 bases from V and 3 bases from J, leaving 10 bases between. The length of the CDR3 is 12 residues. Germline values: CDR1 SNHLY, CDR2 FYNNEI. The CDR3 loop reads CATQAPNQPQHF. CDR3 sequence (DNA): TGTGCCACCCAGGCGCCCAATCAGCCCCAGCATTTT.

V and J are TRBV5-5 and TRBJ1-6, with TRBD1 identical over 7 bases. The germline CDR1 and CDR2 sequences are SGHKS and YYEKEE (reference sequence). Trimming removed 2 bases from V and 7 bases from J; junction bases left unmatched: 6. The CDR3 totals 15 residues. CDR3 in DNA: TGTGCCAGCAGCTTATTCAGGGGGGGGAATTCACCCCTCCACTTT. Amino acids: CASSLFRGGNSPLHF.

V gene TRBV4-3 combines with J gene TRBJ2-7; 8 bases fit TRBD1. The CDR3 sequence is 18 residues long. Germline CDR1 and CDR2: LGHNA and YSLEER. The V segment lost 1 base and the J segment 1 base; nucleotides outside the gene matches: 12. This CDR3 is CASSQASQQGGTSYEQYF. CDR3 bases: TGCGCCAGCAGCCAAGCCTCCCAACAGGGGGGCACTTCCTACGAGCAGTACTTC.

The chain is built from TRBV27 and TRBJ2-3, with D perhaps matching TRBD1 (5 bases). The germline V gene has CDR1 MNHEY and CDR2 SMNVEV (reference sequence). This CDR3 region has 14 residues. The germline V and J ends were trimmed by 11 bases and 1 base, with 16 bases remaining between them. CDR3 nucleotides: TGTGCCTCCCGAAGGGGATACGGCACAGATACGCAGTATTTT. Protein: CASRRGYGTDTQYF.